These T cell receptor beta chains were read from a single sample in a study of blood T cell repertoires in COVID-19. Sequencing used immunoSEQ multiplex PCR; TCRdb keeps in-frame clones, though not all of them. The sample includes hundreds of thousands of clones, about nine tenths seen only once; the top ten take roughly 1.2%. What was sequenced was PBMCs or T cells enriched from blood (not recorded which). The receptors derive from a woman between 40 and 50 years old with acute COVID-19. CDR3s leave out the opening cysteine and the closing phenylalanine or tryptophan.

v_call,j_call,cdr3_aa
TRBV15,TRBJ2-7,ATSPSGGPSYEQY
TRBV6-5,TRBJ2-2,ASMSFTGELF
TRBV12-2,TRBJ2-7,ASHLIGYEQY
TRBV19,TRBJ1-2,ASSLGQDYYGYT
TRBV29-1,TRBJ2-3,SVEWGVLETDTQY
TRBV7-8,TRBJ2-1,ASGAGFYNEQF
TRBV27,TRBJ2-5,ASSLAPTPQETQY
TRBV7-2,TRBJ2-1,ASSRDRGRYNEQF
TRBV18,TRBJ1-1,ASSPLDSEANTEAF
TRBV19,TRBJ1-2,ASSIDAGNYGYT
TRBV19,TRBJ1-5,ASSTRGNQPQH
TRBV30,TRBJ2-2,AWTPPGDANTGELF
TRBV4-3,TRBJ2-5,ASSRNSGIGQETQY
TRBV7-6,TRBJ2-5,ASSPPPGTGDKTQY
TRBV19,TRBJ1-2,ASLRGANYGYT
TRBV5-1,TRBJ1-1,ASSREVMNTEAF
TRBV9,TRBJ2-7,ASSVGVRLGNEQY
TRBV27,TRBJ2-7,ASRATSGISQFTYEQY
TRBV12-3/TRBV12-4,TRBJ1-2,ASSPGVGYGYT
TRBV19,TRBJ1-5,ASSKARGLQPQH
TRBV11-2,TRBJ1-1,ASSLDRYTEGYTEAF
TRBV5-1,TRBJ2-7,ASSSPGLAGRYEQY
TRBV7-7,TRBJ2-1,ASSLASPSGSSYNEQF
TRBV29-1,TRBJ1-2,SVRSTLNYGYT
TRBV10-1,TRBJ1-1,ASSESFYTEAF
TRBV7-2,TRBJ2-3,ASSLYGTSTDTQY
TRBV7-9,TRBJ1-6,ASSLGQGSYNSPLH
TRBV3-1/TRBV3-2,TRBJ2-5,ASSLSGSGETQY
TRBV9,TRBJ2-1,ASSVVPTGRFGNEQF
TRBV28,TRBJ1-1,ASSITGTGPFEAF
TRBV29-1,TRBJ2-7,SVEWDTPNEQY
TRBV3-1/TRBV3-2,TRBJ1-2,ASSQDSGRDNYGYT
TRBV5-1,TRBJ2-2,ASSSGQASTGELF
TRBV7-9,TRBJ1-3,ASSFSRGIVNTIY
TRBV14,TRBJ1-1,ASSQAMGGWTEAF
TRBV3-1/TRBV3-2,TRBJ2-1,ASSQWTGLYNEQF
TRBV30,TRBJ1-2,AWRPDIWRPGYT
TRBV9,TRBJ1-4,ASSASLQGLGEKLF
TRBV7-2,TRBJ2-2,ASSLGPREAGELF
TRBV9,TRBJ2-1,ASSPTLGAASNEQF
TRBV28,TRBJ1-4,ASSLVLRGTGIEKLF
TRBV7-2,TRBJ2-7,ASSFTSGRAYEQY